These T cell receptor beta chains were read from a single sample in a study of T cell changes during pregnancy in multiple sclerosis. Data came from immunoSEQ multiplex PCR; TCRdb stores just in-frame clones and leaves some out. The sample includes about 38,000 clones, 80% to 95% of them seen just once. The sequencing used CD4+ T cells from peripheral blood mononuclear cells, collected after pregnancy. The receptors were gathered from a female donor in good health, enrolled as a control in a pregnancy study. CDR3s include the opening cysteine and the closing phenylalanine or tryptophan. The D gene is left open where the match is weak. Clone size, where shown, is once, few, many, or a class for clones that have expanded.

>TRBV27|TRBJ2-3|.|.
CASSRGHSGDTQYF
TGTGCCAGCAGCCGGGGACATTCGGGGGATACGCAGTATTTT
>TRBV19|TRBJ1-2|.|TRBD1
CASSIGPGGGTGYTF
TGTGCCAGTAGTATAGGCCCGGGAGGGGGCACTGGCTACACCTTC
>TRBV5-4|TRBJ1-1|once|TRBD1
CASSWGQGLANTEAFF
TGTGCCAGCAGCTGGGGACAGGGGCTGGCGAACACTGAAGCTTTCTTT
>TRBV15|TRBJ1-1|.|TRBD1
CATTHDRGLMNTEAFF
TGTGCCACCACCCACGACAGGGGGCTAATGAACACTGAAGCTTTCTTT
>TRBV9|TRBJ2-2|.|TRBD2
CASSEGLAGAGELFF
TGTGCCAGCAGCGAGGGACTAGCGGGGGCCGGGGAGCTGTTTTTT
>TRBV14|TRBJ1-1|.|.
CASSQDVPAAAEAFF
TGTGCCAGCAGCCAAGATGTTCCGGCAGCGGCAGAAGCTTTCTTT
>TRBV25-1|TRBJ1-6|.|.
CASSLGVENSPLHF
TGTGCCAGCTCCCTAGGGGTGGAAAATTCACCCCTCCACTTT
>TRBV30|TRBJ1-1|.|.
CAWSVLTEAFF
TGTGCCTGGAGTGTCTTGACTGAAGCTTTCTTT
>TRBV6-6|TRBJ2-7|.|TRBD1
CASSHRGGAGYEQYF
TGTGCCAGCAGTCACAGGGGTGGGGCAGGGTACGAGCAGTACTTC
>TRBV28|TRBJ1-4|.|TRBD1
CASSSQGHNEKLFF
TGTGCCAGCAGTTCACAGGGGCATAATGAAAAACTGTTTTTT
>TRBV7-6|TRBJ2-1|.|TRBD2
CASSQGAGGGKGAEQFF
TGTGCCAGCAGCCAAGGCGCGGGGGGCGGGAAGGGTGCTGAGCAGTTCTTC
>TRBV5-1|TRBJ2-3|.|TRBD2
CASSPWTSGSTDTQYF
TGCGCCAGCAGCCCTTGGACTAGCGGTAGCACAGATACGCAGTATTTT
>TRBV19|TRBJ1-1|.|TRBD1
CASSVGTGGTEAFF
TGTGCCAGTAGTGTTGGGACAGGGGGGACTGAAGCTTTCTTT
>TRBV10-3|TRBJ2-1|.|.
CAISETGGHGNEQFF
TGTGCCATCAGTGAGACGGGGGGCCATGGGAATGAGCAGTTCTTC
>TRBV7-2|TRBJ2-3|.|TRBD2
CASSSRLAGAADTQYF
TGTGCCAGCAGCTCCCGACTAGCGGGAGCGGCAGATACGCAGTATTTT
>TRBV2|TRBJ1-6|.|.
CASSERGSGPYNSPLHF
TGTGCCAGCAGTGAACGGGGGTCCGGGCCCTATAATTCACCCCTCCACTTT
>TRBV11-2|TRBJ2-3|.|.
CASSMGLTSTDTQYF
TGTGCCAGCAGCATGGGACTGACTAGCACAGATACGCAGTATTTT
>TRBV18|TRBJ2-7|.|.
CASSPVAGLHEQYF
TGTGCCAGCTCACCTGTAGCAGGGCTCCACGAGCAGTACTTC
>TRBV5-1|TRBJ2-1|.|.
CASSPRQAGLSYNEQFF
TGCGCCAGCAGCCCCCGCCAAGCGGGCCTCTCCTACAATGAGCAGTTCTTC
>TRBV9|TRBJ2-1|.|TRBD2
CASSVVAGGLLLDEQFF
TGTGCCAGCAGCGTAGTAGCGGGGGGGCTCCTTCTCGATGAGCAGTTCTTC
>TRBV30|TRBJ2-7|once|.
CAWGPSSYEQYF
TGTGCCTGGGGTCCTAGCTCCTACGAGCAGTACTTC
>TRBV18|TRBJ1-1|.|TRBD1
CASSPSTGPEAFF
TGTGCCAGCTCACCGTCGACAGGGCCTGAAGCTTTCTTT
>TRBV30|TRBJ1-1|.|TRBD1
CAWTRDRNTEAFF
TGTGCCTGGACCCGGGACAGGAACACTGAAGCTTTCTTT
>TRBV27|TRBJ2-7|.|.
CASSLSRATSYEQYF
TGTGCCAGCAGTTTAAGCAGGGCCACCTCCTACGAGCAGTACTTC
>TRBV7-9|TRBJ2-3|.|.
CASTRVGADTQYF
TGTGCCAGCACCCGCGTGGGAGCAGATACGCAGTATTTT
>TRBV2|TRBJ1-2|.|.
CASRDDVAGGYTF
TGTGCCAGCAGAGACGACGTTGCGGGTGGCTACACCTTC
>TRBV18|TRBJ2-7|.|TRBD2
CASSPRTSGEEQYF
TGTGCCAGCTCACCCAGGACTAGCGGGGAGGAGCAGTACTTC
>TRBV7-2|TRBJ1-1|.|.
CASSFPPVNTEAFF
TGTGCCAGCAGCTTCCCGCCGGTGAACACTGAAGCTTTCTTT
>TRBV27|TRBJ1-1|.|.
CASSQRNTEAFF
TGTGCCAGCAGCCAGCGAAACACTGAAGCTTTCTTT
>TRBV20-1|TRBJ1-1|.|.
CSATQSPGAFF
TGCAGTGCTACCCAGTCCCCGGGAGCTTTCTTT
>TRBV7-7|TRBJ1-1|.|.
CASSSNLNTEAFF
TGTGCTAGCAGCTCTAACTTGAACACTGAAGCTTTCTTT
>TRBV11-2|TRBJ1-4|.|.
CASSSGRGNEKLFF
TGTGCCAGCAGCTCAGGGAGGGGTAATGAAAAACTGTTTTTT
>TRBV10-3|TRBJ1-1|.|.
CAILGAGKAFF
TGTGCCATCCTCGGGGCGGGGAAAGCTTTCTTT
>TRBV29-1|TRBJ1-1|.|.
CSVGGPGSLNTEAFF
TGCAGCGTTGGGGGGCCGGGCTCTTTGAACACTGAAGCTTTCTTT
>TRBV11-2|TRBJ1-6|.|TRBD1
CASSLDRVGSPLHF
TGTGCCAGCAGCCTGGACAGGGTAGGCTCACCCCTCCACTTT
>TRBV19|TRBJ1-1|.|TRBD1
CANPQGAIWTEAFF
TGTGCCAACCCACAGGGGGCCATATGGACTGAAGCTTTCTTT
>TRBV5-1|TRBJ2-3|.|TRBD2
CASSLGLLAGATTDTQYF
TGCGCCAGCAGCTTGGGGTTGCTAGCGGGAGCCACCACAGATACGCAGTATTTT
>TRBV5-4|TRBJ2-7|.|.
CASSLGQGSGVSYEQYF
TGTGCCAGCAGCTTGGGACAGGGGAGCGGGGTGTCCTACGAGCAGTACTTC
>TRBV13|TRBJ2-7|.|TRBD2
CASSLSKASGYEQYF
TGTGCCAGCAGCTTATCTAAAGCTAGCGGCTACGAGCAGTACTTC
>TRBV18|TRBJ2-1|.|TRBD2
CASSVSGIANEQFF
TGTGCCAGCTCAGTTAGCGGGATCGCGAATGAGCAGTTCTTC
>TRBV6-1|TRBJ2-2|.|TRBD1
CASSGQGSNTGELFF
TGTGCCAGCAGTGGACAGGGCTCGAACACCGGGGAGCTGTTTTTT
>TRBV7-2|TRBJ2-7|.|TRBD1
CASSLGDRGYEQYF
TGTGCCAGCAGCTTAGGGGACAGGGGGTACGAGCAGTACTTC
>TRBV18|TRBJ2-1|once|.
CASSPLAGKDNEQFF
TGTGCCAGCTCACCACTGGCGGGAAAAGACAATGAGCAGTTCTTC
>TRBV2|TRBJ1-1|.|TRBD1
CASRADRGDTEAFF
TGTGCCAGCAGGGCAGACAGGGGAGATACTGAAGCTTTCTTT
>TRBV7-2|TRBJ1-3|.|TRBD1
CASSPNLGRGAGNTIYF
TGTGCCAGCAGCCCTAATTTGGGCAGGGGGGCTGGAAACACCATATATTTT
>TRBV5-1|TRBJ2-2|.|.
CASSTRSRDYPNTGELFF
TGCGCCAGCAGTACAAGATCCCGCGACTATCCGAACACCGGGGAGCTGTTTTTT
>TRBV7-2|TRBJ2-5|.|TRBD2
CASSLSSPAGGPSETQYF
TGTGCCAGCAGCTTATCCAGCCCAGCGGGGGGGCCCTCAGAGACCCAGTACTTC
>TRBV7-9|TRBJ2-7|.|TRBD2
CASSLGLAALQGYEQYF
TGTGCCAGCAGCCTAGGACTAGCGGCTCTTCAGGGGTACGAGCAGTACTTC
>TRBV5-6|TRBJ2-1|.|.
CASSEGLSSYNEQFF
TGTGCCAGCAGCGAGGGACTTTCGTCCTACAATGAGCAGTTCTTC
>TRBV6-5|TRBJ1-1|.|.
CASSSLTGRGEAFF
TGTGCCAGCAGTTCCCTAACAGGGAGGGGGGAAGCTTTCTTT